The 21 T cell receptor beta chains listed next were all sequenced from one sample in a study of blood T cell repertoires in COVID-19. This table comes from immunoSEQ multiplex PCR, and its TCRdb copy is limited to in-frame clones, with some not included. Here the sample spans about 93,000 clones, roughly 90% being singletons. Material for sequencing was peripheral blood. These receptor sequences come from a human donor with active COVID-19. The donor label of this sample is uncertain.

V usage is TRBV7-6 and J usage is TRBJ2-7, with D unclear. The CDR3 loop spans 14 amino acids. Germline V gives CDR1 SGHVS, CDR2 FNYEAQ. V lost 1 base and J lost 3, with 10 bases in between. The CDR3 here is CASSLEAGIYEQYF. CDR3 nucleotide sequence: TGTGCCAGCAGCTTAGAGGCAGGAATCTACGAGCAGTACTTC.

This chain links TRBV10-3 with TRBJ2-2, with 8 bases matching TRBD1. CDR1 and CDR2 from the germline V gene are ENHRY and SYGVKD. This CDR3 contains 16 residues. V lost 3 bases, J lost 1 base, and 4 bases stayed unmatched. The CDR3 region has the DNA TGTGCCATCAGTGATCAAGGGACAGGGAACACCGGGGAGCTGTTTTTT. It encodes CAISDQGTGNTGELFF.

The genes are TRBV6-2 or TRBV6-3 and TRBJ1-2; possible D gene TRBD1, 5 bases. Trimming pared 3 bases from V and 5 bases from J, leaving 13 bases between. Germline V lookup: CDR1 MNHEY, CDR2 SVGEGT. This CDR3 region has 14 residues. The CDR3 reads CASSYLSAGYGYTF. The CDR3 region has the DNA TGTGCCAGCAGTTATCTTTCGGCAGGGTATGGCTACACCTTC.

In this sample, this clone turned up once. V and J are TRBV6-2 or TRBV6-3 and TRBJ2-5, with 12 bases identical to TRBD2. The CDR3 spans 19 residues. The germline V gene has CDR1 MNHEY and CDR2 SVGEGT. V trimming: 2 bases; J trimming: 0 bases; junction bases outside the gene matches: 10. CDR3 coding DNA: TGTGCCAGCAGTTACCCCGGACTAGCGGGGCGCTTTTACCAAGAGACCCAGTACTTC. This codes for CASSYPGLAGRFYQETQYF.

J is TRBJ2-5 and V is TRBV7-2; a weak D match, TRBD2 (5 bases). There are 15 residues in the CDR3. Germline lookup yields CDR1 SGHTA and CDR2 FQGNSA. V was shortened by 1 base and J by 4 bases, with 13 bases between the two germline ends. The CDR3 sequence is CASSLVTLGGETQYF. The CDR3 nucleotides read TGTGCCAGCAGCTTAGTTACACTAGGAGGAGAGACCCAGTACTTC. The variable domain in full, with the rest retrieved from reference TRBV7-2 and TRBJ2-5, is GAGVSQSPSNKVTEKGKDVELRCDPISGHTALYWYRQSLGQGLEFLIYFQGNSAPDKSGLPSDRFSAERTGGSVSTLTIQRTQQEDSAVYLCASSLVTLGGETQYFGPGTRLLVL.

The V and J genes are TRBV5-4 and TRBJ1-2, with 7 nucleotides matching TRBD1. The V and J ends lost 0 bases and 4 bases, in that order; junction bases with no gene match: 9. Germline CDR1 reads SGHNT; CDR2 reads YYREEE (reference sequence). The CDR3 covers 16 residues. The CDR3 loop reads CASSLARQGGAYGYTF. For the CDR3, the DNA is TGTGCCAGCAGCTTGGCCCGACAGGGTGGCGCCTATGGCTACACCTTC.

V usage is TRBV5-4 and J usage is TRBJ2-1, with 7 positions matching TRBD1. V shed 6 bases and J 9 bases; nucleotides not matched to a gene: 9. The CDR3 runs 13 residues. Germline V gene sequence: CDR1 SGHNT, CDR2 YYREEE (reference sequence). The DNA of the CDR3 is TGTGCCAGCACGATAGGACAGGTTGGTGAGCAGTTCTTC. This translates into CASTIGQVGEQFF.

The chain combines TRBV7-2 with TRBJ2-2; the D is unclear. The germline CDR1 and CDR2 sequences are SGHTA and FQGNSA. With 6 bases removed from V and 5 bases from J, the gap between germline ends came to 10 bases. This CDR3 comprises 13 residues. DNA for the CDR3: TGTGCCAGCAGACCCGACTGGACCGGGGAGCTGTTTTTT. Its protein is CASRPDWTGELFF.

The chain combines TRBV30 with TRBJ1-1; D remains ambiguous. In germline, CDR1 is GTSNPN, CDR2 SVGIG (reference sequence). This CDR3 has 11 amino acids. With 1 base removed from V and 5 bases from J, the gap between germline ends came to 5 bases. This CDR3 is CAWSGRTEAFF. The CDR3 DNA follows: TGTGCCTGGAGTGGGAGGACTGAAGCTTTCTTT.

V and J are TRBV11-2 and TRBJ2-7, with 7 bases identical to TRBD1. The CDR3 covers 15 residues. The V segment lost 4 bases and the J segment 6 bases; nucleotides outside the gene matches: 12. In germline, CDR1 is SGHAT, CDR2 FQNNGV. In DNA, the CDR3 is TGTGCCAGCAGCTCAGCTTGGGACAGTCAAAGCGAGCAGTACTTC. This translates into CASSSAWDSQSEQYF.

The chain joins TRBV19 to TRBJ2-7, with 9 bases fitting TRBD1. Trimming removed 1 base from V and 6 bases from J; junction bases left unmatched: 10. This CDR3 is built from 16 residues. Per the germline V gene, CDR1 is LNHDA and CDR2 is SQIVND (reference sequence). DNA of the CDR3: TGTGCCAGTAGTATAGGCGGGGACAGGGTGAGGCGCGAGCAGTACTTC. Encoded protein: CASSIGGDRVRREQYF.

V usage is TRBV4-1 and J usage is TRBJ2-5; TRBD1 matches at 9 bases. Trimming took 1 base from V and 2 from J; bases not matched to a gene: 11. CDR3 size: 18 residues. Germline CDR1 MGHRA, CDR2 YSYEKL. Here the CDR3 reads CASSQARGQGGYQETQYF. In DNA form, the CDR3 reads TGCGCCAGCAGCCAAGCCCGGGGACAGGGAGGGTATCAAGAGACCCAGTACTTC.

The chain joins TRBV5-1 to TRBJ2-7, with 7 nucleotides matching TRBD1. The CDR3 is 15 residues long. Trimming at V came to 0 bases and at J to 2 bases, leaving 5 bases not matched to a gene. Germline CDR1 reads SGHRS; CDR2 reads YFSETQ. CDR3 sequence reads: CASSLGTGETYEQYF. The CDR3 DNA is TGCGCCAGCAGCTTGGGGACAGGCGAGACCTACGAGCAGTACTTC.

The rearrangement uses TRBV5-4 and TRBJ2-1; 9 bases fit TRBD2. V gave up 4 bases and J gave up 4 bases; unmatched junction bases: 6. CDR1 and CDR2 from the germline V gene are SGHNT and YYREEE (reference sequence). The CDR3 totals 15 residues. In DNA form, the CDR3 reads TGTGCCAGCAGCCGAACAGCGGGGGGATACAATGAGCAGTTCTTC. Translating gives CASSRTAGGYNEQFF. Filled out from reference TRBV5-4 and TRBJ2-1, the complete variable domain reads ETGVTQSPTHLIKTRGQQVTLRCSSQSGHNTVSWYQQALGQGPQFIFQYYREEENGRGNFPPRFSGLQFPNYSSELNVNALELDDSALYLCASSRTAGGYNEQFFGPGTRLTVL.

The V and J genes are TRBV4-1 and TRBJ1-4; 7 bases are a match to TRBD1. The CDR3 length is 19 residues. After removal of 2 bases from V and 0 bases from J, the junction contained 12 bases not matched to a gene. Germline V gives CDR1 MGHRA, CDR2 YSYEKL. The CDR3 bases are TGCGCCAGCAGCCAATTTTTCTTCTTCCAGGGGGCAACTAATGAAAAACTGTTTTTT. Translating gives CASSQFFFFQGATNEKLFF.

The rearrangement links TRBV11-2 to TRBJ2-7; D possibly corresponds to TRBD1 (5 bases). The CDR3 length is 11 residues. Trimming took off 3 bases at V and 8 bases at J, with 8 bases between the two ends. Germline V gives CDR1 SGHAT, CDR2 FQNNGV. Here the CDR3 reads CASSLGHQQYF. The CDR3 coding sequence is TGTGCCAGCAGCTTGGGGCATCAGCAGTACTTC.

V gene TRBV29-1 combines with J gene TRBJ1-4; D remains unclear. The germline V and J ends were trimmed by 4 bases and 2 bases, with 8 bases remaining between them. The CDR3 consists of 13 residues. Germline CDR1 reads SQVTM; CDR2 reads ANQGSEA. The CDR3 sequence: CSVGGSTNEKLFF. CDR3 coding DNA: TGCAGCGTTGGCGGGTCGACTAATGAAAAACTGTTTTTT. The variable domain in full, with the rest retrieved from reference TRBV29-1 and TRBJ1-4, is SAVISQKPSRDICQRGTSLTIQCQVDSQVTMMFWYRQQPGQSLTLIATANQGSEATYESGFVIDKFPISRPNLTFSTLTVSNMSPEDSSIYLCSVGGSTNEKLFFGSGTQLSVL.

The rearrangement joins TRBV18 to TRBJ1-1; D possibly corresponds to TRBD1 (5 bases). V lost 6 bases and J 1 base, leaving 12 bases between the germline ends. The CDR3 runs to 14 residues. Germline CDR1 reads KGHSH; CDR2 reads LQKENI. The CDR3 region is CASSGGRGNTEAFF. The CDR3 DNA sequence: TGTGCCAGCTCGGGCGGGAGGGGGAACACTGAAGCTTTCTTT. The whole variable domain, filled in from reference TRBV18 and TRBJ1-1, reads NAGVMQNPRHLVRRRGQEARLRCSPMKGHSHVYWYRQLPEEGLKFMVYLQKENIIDESGMPKERFSAEFPKEGPSILRIQQVVRGDSAAYFCASSGGRGNTEAFFGQGTRLTVV.

The rearrangement uses TRBV3-1 (or the pseudogene TRBV3-2) and TRBJ2-7; 7 positions agree with TRBD2. CDR1 and CDR2 (germline): LGHDT, YNNKEL (reference sequence). The CDR3 contains 14 residues. V lost 4 bases to trimming and J lost 3 bases; unmatched junction nucleotides: 6. The CDR3 region has the DNA TGTGCCAGCAGCCCGTACGGCGGGGGCTACGAGCAGTACTTC. Amino acids: CASSPYGGGYEQYF.

This chain uses TRBV5-4 with TRBJ2-5; 9 bases line up with TRBD1. The CDR3 sequence is 15 residues long. V lost 4 bases and J lost 5; bases outside the gene matches: 9. Germline V gene data show CDR1 as SGHNT and CDR2 as YYREEE (reference sequence). The CDR3 protein is CASSEIGQGRETQYF. The CDR3 region has the DNA TGTGCCAGCAGCGAAATTGGACAGGGGCGGGAGACCCAGTACTTC.

The chain combines TRBV5-6 with TRBJ1-2; 12 bases map to TRBD1. CDR3 size: 16 residues. J lost 5 bases, V lost 9 bases, and 14 bases had no gene match. CDR1 and CDR2 from the germline V gene are SGHDT and YYEEEE. In DNA form, the CDR3 reads TGTGCCACGCACCAGGGGACAGGGGGCGCCAAGTATGGCTACACCTTC. This encodes CATHQGTGGAKYGYTF.